Listed below are T cell receptor beta chains from one sample, sequenced in a study of blood T cell repertoires in COVID-19. Data came from immunoSEQ multiplex PCR; TCRdb stores just in-frame clones and leaves some out. The sample has about 130,000 clones, approximately 85% seen once; the top ten hold 13%. The specimen sequenced was peripheral blood. The receptors were sampled from a human donor in a cohort sampled during active COVID-19. Each CDR3 is given with its conserved first and last residue. Fields, in order: D gene, clone size, J gene, V gene, CDR3 DNA, CDR3 protein. The D gene is left open where the match is weak. Size tells how often a clone was seen (once, few, many) or the class of an expanded clone, and some rows leave it out.

NA,NA,TRBJ2-1,TRBV7-9,TGTGCCAGCAGCCCGACGGGGGGTCAGGGGGCGCGGGAGCAGTTCTTC,CASSPTGGQGAREQFF
TRBD2,once,TRBJ2-5,TRBV7-8,TGTGCCAGCAGCAGCGGGGATTTGCAAGAGACCCAGTACTTC,CASSSGDLQETQYF
NA,NA,TRBJ1-2,TRBV12-3/TRBV12-4,TGTGCCAGCAGTAGTGGGGCGGTTTATGGCTACACCTTC,CASSSGAVYGYTF
TRBD2,NA,TRBJ2-2,TRBV2,TGTGCCAGCAGTGAAGCTAGCGGGGGGGCCTCAGGCGGGGAGCTGTTTTTT,CASSEASGGASGGELFF
TRBD1,NA,TRBJ1-2,TRBV6-5,TGTGCCAGCAGAACGACAGGGAGGAACTATGGCTACACCTTC,CASRTTGRNYGYTF
TRBD2,NA,TRBJ2-7,TRBV3-1/TRBV3-2,TGTGCCAGCAGCCAAAACGGGGGGATCTACGAGCAGTACTTC,CASSQNGGIYEQYF
NA,NA,TRBJ2-3,TRBV10-2,TGCGCCAGCACTGATGCCGGCTTTTACGGGGATACGCAGTATTTT,CASTDAGFYGDTQYF
TRBD1,NA,TRBJ1-4,TRBV19,TGTGCCAGTAGTATGGACAGGGCGAGTGATGAAAAACTGTTTTTT,CASSMDRASDEKLFF
NA,NA,TRBJ1-3,TRBV3-1/TRBV3-2,TGTGCCAGCAGCGGACCGGGGGTGAGCTCTGGAAACACCATATATTTT,CASSGPGVSSGNTIYF
NA,NA,TRBJ1-1,TRBV15,TGTGCCACCAGCAGAGATATGAACACTGAAGCTTTCTTT,CATSRDMNTEAFF
NA,NA,TRBJ1-1,TRBV6-1,TGTGCCAGCAGTGAAGCGGGCGGGGGCACGAACGCTGAAGCTTTCTTT,CASSEAGGGTNAEAFF
NA,few,TRBJ1-4,TRBV7-9,TGTGCCAGCAGCTCCACAGGATCGTGGAAAGAAAAACTGTTTTTT,CASSSTGSWKEKLFF
NA,NA,TRBJ1-2,TRBV19,TGTGCCAGTAGTACAGGGTTGACGAGCTACACCTTC,CASSTGLTSYTF
NA,NA,TRBJ1-2,TRBV5-1,TGCGCCAGCAGCGAAGGACGACAGGACTATGGCTACACCTTC,CASSEGRQDYGYTF
NA,NA,TRBJ1-5,TRBV5-6,TGTGCCAGCAGCTTGTGGATGAGGGGCAATCAGCCCCAGCATTTT,CASSLWMRGNQPQHF
TRBD2,NA,TRBJ2-6,TRBV9,TGTGCCAGCAGCTCCCCATGGGGGGGCTCTGGGGCCAACGTCCTGACTTTC,CASSSPWGGSGANVLTF
NA,once,TRBJ2-7,TRBV29-1,TGCAGCCCTAGGGGGGGGGCCTACGAGCAGTACTTC,CSPRGGAYEQYF
NA,NA,TRBJ1-1,TRBV5-1,TGCGCCAGCAGTAGGAGCGGTCTGAACACTGAAGCTTTCTTT,CASSRSGLNTEAFF
TRBD1,NA,TRBJ2-3,TRBV5-1,TGCGCCAGCAGCTTACAGGGGGCGCGCACAGATACGCAGTATTTT,CASSLQGARTDTQYF
NA,once,TRBJ2-4,TRBV12-3/TRBV12-4,TGTGCCAGCAGTCCCCCAGGGGTAGGGTTTCAGTACTTC,CASSPPGVGFQYF
NA,NA,TRBJ1-5,TRBV7-9,TGTGCCAGCAGCACCGGGGGACGGCCCCAGCATTTT,CASSTGGRPQHF
NA,NA,TRBJ1-3,TRBV5-1,TGCGCCAGCAGGCGGGACGGAGGAAACACCATATATTTT,CASRRDGGNTIYF
NA,NA,TRBJ2-5,TRBV15,TGTGCCACCAGCAGAGATCTAACGATGAGACAAGAGACCCAGTACTTC,CATSRDLTMRQETQYF
TRBD1,NA,TRBJ1-4,TRBV19,TGTGCCAGTAGACCCTCGGACAGGGAAGGAAAACTGTTTTTT,CASRPSDREGKLFF
NA,NA,TRBJ1-2,TRBV10-1,TGCGCCAGCAGTGAGGGCCCCAACTATGGCTACACCTTC,CASSEGPNYGYTF
TRBD1,NA,TRBJ1-1,TRBV5-4,TGTGCCAGCAGCTCCCGCCGGGACAGGGGACCTCACACTGAAGCTTTCTTT,CASSSRRDRGPHTEAFF
TRBD2,NA,TRBJ2-2,TRBV9,TGTGCCAGCAGCGTATTCGAGACTAGCGGTTCCGGGGAGCTGTTTTTT,CASSVFETSGSGELFF
TRBD2,NA,TRBJ2-1,TRBV19,TGTGCCAGTAGGATGACTAGCGGGGGAGACAATGAGCAGTTCTTC,CASRMTSGGDNEQFF
NA,NA,TRBJ1-6,TRBV30,TGTGCCTGGAGGCCAGTGACCGGGACTCATTCTAATTCACCCCTCCACTTT,CAWRPVTGTHSNSPLHF
NA,NA,TRBJ1-3,TRBV5-1,TGCGCCAGCAGCTTGGCCCTAGGCTCTGGAAACACCATATATTTT,CASSLALGSGNTIYF
TRBD1,NA,TRBJ1-1,TRBV7-9,TGTGCCAGCAGCAACCTGGGACAGGGGGACACTGAAGCTTTCTTT,CASSNLGQGDTEAFF
NA,few,TRBJ1-1,TRBV19,TGTGCCAGTAGCTCGCAGGGGCGAGACACTGAAGCTTTCTTT,CASSSQGRDTEAFF
NA,NA,TRBJ1-1,TRBV5-5,TGTGCCAGCAGCTTTAGGTCGGTTGGGAGTAGCACTGAAGCTTTCTTT,CASSFRSVGSSTEAFF
NA,NA,TRBJ2-1,TRBV7-6,TGTGCCAGTAGTCAGACAGGGGAGGGGTGGTATGAGCAGTTCTTC,CASSQTGEGWYEQFF
NA,NA,TRBJ1-6,TRBV11-2,TGTGCCAGCAGCCAGCGGGGGTCCGATTCACCCCTCCACTTT,CASSQRGSDSPLHF
NA,NA,TRBJ1-1,TRBV3-1/TRBV3-2,TGTGCCAGCAGCCCTCGACCGGTCGGGAGCACTGAAGCTTTCTTT,CASSPRPVGSTEAFF
TRBD1,NA,TRBJ2-7,TRBV10-3,TGTGCCGCCGGGACAGGGGGCTTCTATTACTCCTACGAGCAGTACTTC,CAAGTGGFYYSYEQYF
NA,NA,TRBJ1-6,TRBV4-1,TGCGCCAGCAGCCAAGAGGGGGCGTATTCACCCCTCCACTTT,CASSQEGAYSPLHF
TRBD1,NA,TRBJ1-2,TRBV19,TGTGCCAGTAGTACAGGGGGCTTTGGCTACACCTTC,CASSTGGFGYTF
TRBD1,once,TRBJ1-2,TRBV3-1/TRBV3-2,TGTGCCAGCAGCCAAGTCGTGGACAGGGGGAATGGCTACACCTTC,CASSQVVDRGNGYTF
NA,NA,TRBJ1-1,TRBV30,TGTGCCTGGAGTGTACGGGGGGGGGTTACTGAAGCTTTCTTT,CAWSVRGGVTEAFF
TRBD2,once,TRBJ2-1,TRBV7-9,TGTGCCAGCGAACTAGCGGGGGGGTTTGACGCGTATGAGCAGTTCTTC,CASELAGGFDAYEQFF
NA,few,TRBJ2-7,TRBV2,TGTGCCAGCAGGGACGCGACCCAGAAGGGGTACGAGCAGTACTTC,CASRDATQKGYEQYF
TRBD1,NA,TRBJ1-6,TRBV27,TGTGCCAGCAGTTTTGACAGGGGTAATTCACCCCTCCACTTT,CASSFDRGNSPLHF
TRBD1,NA,TRBJ1-1,TRBV6-5,TGTGCCAGCAGTCGAACAGGGGCCTTTGAAGCTTTCTTT,CASSRTGAFEAFF